A single sample is the source of the 24 T cell receptor beta chains below, sequenced in a study of identical twins. TCRdb re-analysed the 5' RACE reads in MiXCR, keeping a single row per CDR3 protein. The sample holds more than 350,000 distinct CDR3 sequences, around 9.7% seen once. Specimen: naive T cells sorted from blood. The receptor source for this set is a woman aged 50 to 60 in good health.

This clonotype was found many times. This chain connects TRBV24-1 to TRBJ2-1, with a weak D call TRBD1 (6 bases). Trimming stripped 7 bases from V and 7 bases from J, with 16 bases between. Germline-derived CDR1 and CDR2 are KGHDR and SFDVKD. The length of the CDR3 is 14 residues. The CDR3 nucleotides read TGTGCCACCAGCACCAGGGGATGGGGAAATGAGCAGTTCTTC. Translated, it gives CATSTRGWGNEQFF.

There are many counts of this clonotype. V usage is TRBV28 and J usage is TRBJ2-1, with 7 bases that match TRBD1. The CDR3 has 13 amino acids. The J segment lost 6 bases and the V segment lost 7 bases, leaving 6 bases of the junction unmatched. Germline CDR1 and CDR2: MDHEN and SYDVKM. The chain's CDR3 is CASTTQGSNEQFF. In nucleotides, the CDR3 is TGTGCCAGCACTACACAGGGGTCCAATGAGCAGTTCTTC. The full variable domain, in which reference TRBV28 and TRBJ2-1 provide the parts outside the CDR3, is DVKVTQSSRYLVKRTGEKVFLECVQDMDHENMFWYRQDPGLGLRLIYFSYDVKMKEKGDIPEGYSVSREKKERFSLILESASTNQTSMYLCASTTQGSNEQFFGPGTRLTVL.

In the case of this clonotype: A much larger clone lies a single base off, so this may be a read error. Given the absence of the conserved phenylalanine or tryptophan at the CDR3 end, a read error is likely. The chain joins TRBV5-1 to TRBJ2-7; 8 bases fit TRBD1. The CDR3 is made up of 14 amino acids. Per germline, CDR1 SGHRS and CDR2 YFSETQ. After removal of 6 bases from V and 7 bases from J, the junction contained 12 bases not matched to a gene. CDR3: CASTGADRAWEQYC. CDR3 DNA sequence: TGCGCCAGCACCGGGGCGGACAGGGCGTGGGAGCAGTACTGC.

The sample holds a few counts of this clonotype. This rearrangement joins TRBV5-1 to TRBJ2-5; D call uncertain. With 0 bases removed from V and 4 bases from J, the gap between germline ends came to 10 bases. The CDR3 length is 14 residues. Germline V gene sequence: CDR1 SGHRS, CDR2 YFSETQ. This CDR3 reads CASSLVLNGETQYF. Written as DNA, the CDR3 is TGCGCCAGCAGCTTGGTTCTGAATGGAGAGACCCAGTACTTC.

V is TRBV7-9 and J is TRBJ2-3; D perhaps matches TRBD1 (6 bases). V dropped 5 bases and J dropped 3 bases, with 18 bases sitting between them. This CDR3 has 16 residues. Germline loops: CDR1 SEHNR, CDR2 FQNEAQ (reference sequence). The CDR3 loop is CASSEYLGGETDTQYF. The CDR3 DNA sequence: TGTGCCAGCAGCGAGTACCTTGGGGGCGAAACAGATACGCAGTATTTT.

This rearrangement joins TRBV15 to TRBJ1-1; the match to TRBD1 covers 7 bases. Per the germline V gene, CDR1 is LNHNV and CDR2 is YYDKDF (reference sequence). The CDR3 sequence is 16 residues long. V dropped 0 bases and J dropped 4; count of bases not matched to a gene: 8. CDR3 amino acids: CATSREPTGIITEAFF. CDR3 DNA: TGTGCCACCAGCAGAGAGCCGACAGGGATTATCACTGAAGCTTTCTTT.

The V gene is TRBV12-3 or TRBV12-4, the J gene TRBJ2-1, with D hard to call. Trimming cost V 5 bases and J 12 bases, with 17 bases left between them. The CDR3 extends over 13 amino acids. The DNA for the CDR3 is TGTGCCAGCAGTCCTCAAGGCGTCCGCGGGCAGTTCTTC. Its translation: CASSPQGVRGQFF.

The sample holds a few counts of this clonotype. The rearrangement joins TRBV10-3 to TRBJ2-1; D is possibly TRBD2 (6 bases). Germline V lookup: CDR1 ENHRY, CDR2 SYGVKD. The germline V and J ends were trimmed by 4 bases and 8 bases, with 12 bases remaining between them. The CDR3 covers 13 residues. The CDR3 DNA reads as TGTGCCATCAGTGGGGCTAGCGTTCATGAGCAGTTCTTC. It codes for CAISGASVHEQFF.

The rearrangement uses TRBV18 and TRBJ2-1, with TRBD2 matching over 14 bases. The germline V gene has CDR1 KGHSH and CDR2 LQKENI. V trimming: 6 bases; J trimming: 7 bases; junction bases outside the gene matches: 2. The CDR3 has 14 residues. Written as DNA, the CDR3 is TGTGCCAGCTCGGGACTAGCGGGAGAGAATGAGCAGTTCTTC. It is translated as CASSGLAGENEQFF.

This clonotype was counted at least ten times. CDR3 coding DNA: TGCGCCAGCAGCTTTTTGCTAGCGGGAGGGGGCAATGAGCAGTTCTTC. It is translated as CASSFLLAGGGNEQFF. This chain links TRBV5-1 with TRBJ2-1, with TRBD2 matching over 12 bases. This CDR3 region has 16 residues. V shed 2 bases and J 6 bases; nucleotides not matched to a gene: 6. Per germline, CDR1 SGHRS and CDR2 YFSETQ.

J is TRBJ2-5 and V is TRBV5-1, with 13 bases matching TRBD2. Losses at the gene ends were 7 bases for V and 4 bases for J; bases not matched to a gene: 7. CDR3 length: 15 amino acids. From germline, CDR1 is SGHRS and CDR2 YFSETQ. The CDR3: CASGTSGRAGETQYF. CDR3 nucleotide sequence: TGCGCCAGCGGTACTAGCGGGAGGGCCGGAGAGACCCAGTACTTC.

This clonotype was seen a few times. This rearrangement joins TRBV7-6 to TRBJ2-1; D remains unclear. This CDR3 has 12 amino acids. V was clipped by 1 base and J by 8 bases, with 6 bases between them. From germline, CDR1 is SGHVS and CDR2 FNYEAQ. CDR3 loop: CASSLDGHEQFF. CDR3 DNA sequence: TGTGCCAGCAGCTTAGATGGTCATGAGCAGTTCTTC.

This clonotype was recorded at least ten times. The gene calls are TRBV27 and TRBJ2-3, with 10 positions matching TRBD2. Germline loops: CDR1 MNHEY, CDR2 SMNVEV (reference sequence). J was trimmed by 0 bases and V by 5 bases; bases with no gene match: 11. CDR3 length equals 18 residues. The CDR3 DNA follows: TGTGCCAGCAGTCCCCTCCTCACTAGCGGGGCTAGCACAGATACGCAGTATTTT. Amino acids: CASSPLLTSGASTDTQYF.

This clonotype was observed a handful of times. The V gene is TRBV27, the J gene TRBJ2-4; 7 bases are shared with TRBD2. Trimming at V came to 1 base and at J to 1 base, leaving 10 bases not matched to a gene. CDR3 length: 18 residues. CDR1 and CDR2 from the germline V gene are MNHEY and SMNVEV (reference sequence). Here the CDR3 reads CASSLWGGTQRAKNIQYF. The CDR3 DNA follows: TGTGCCAGCAGTTTATGGGGGGGAACGCAACGGGCCAAAAACATTCAGTACTTC.

The chain couples TRBV15 to TRBJ2-1; D tentatively fits TRBD1 or TRBD2 (6 bases each). The ends were cut back, 0 bases at V and 2 bases at J, with 11 bases in the middle. CDR3 size: 16 residues. The germline CDR1 and CDR2 sequences are LNHNV and YYDKDF (reference sequence). For the CDR3, the DNA is TGTGCCACCAGCAGAGATCCCGGGGGCCCCTACAATGAGCAGTTCTTC. Its protein is CATSRDPGGPYNEQFF.

This clonotype was seen many times. The chain employs TRBV12-3 or TRBV12-4 and TRBJ2-2; 11 bases line up with TRBD2. J was trimmed by 4 bases and V by 5 bases; bases with no gene match: 9. This CDR3 spans 17 amino acids. In nucleotides, the CDR3 is TGTGCCAGCAGTCCACTCCGACTAGCGGGAATCACCGGGGAGCTGTTTTTT. It is translated as CASSPLRLAGITGELFF.

This chain connects TRBV12-5 to TRBJ1-1; D not resolved. Germline V gives CDR1 LGHNT, CDR2 FRNRAP. This CDR3 is 13 amino acids long. V shed 2 bases and J shed 2 bases, with 6 bases lying between them. CDR3 region: CASGLMKNTEAFF. CDR3 in DNA: TGTGCTAGTGGTTTGATGAAAAACACTGAAGCTTTCTTT.

This clonotype was seen only a few times. This chain links TRBV14 with TRBJ1-6; D ambiguous. Trimming took 9 bases from V and 10 from J, leaving 7 bases between them. The CDR3 loop spans 10 amino acids. Germline V CDR1 and CDR2: SGHDN, FVKESK. The CDR3 sequence: CASIGSPLHF. DNA for the CDR3: TGTGCCAGTATTGGGTCACCCCTCCACTTT. Full variable domain (missing parts from reference TRBV14 and TRBJ1-6): EAGVTQFPSHSVIEKGQTVTLRCDPISGHDNLYWYRRVMGKEIKFLLHFVKESKQDESGMPNNRFLAERTGGTYSTLKVQPAELEDSGVYFCASIGSPLHFGNGTRLTVT.

This clonotype has at least ten counts. This chain connects TRBV29-1 to TRBJ1-2; 9 nucleotides line up with TRBD1. Germline CDR1 is SQVTM and CDR2 is ANQGSEA. CDR3 length: 13 residues. Losses at the gene ends were 6 bases for V and 3 bases for J; bases not matched to a gene: 5. The CDR3 region has the DNA TGCAGCGTGACAGGGGGAACTGACTATGGCTACACCTTC. Protein sequence: CSVTGGTDYGYTF.

There are many counts of this clonotype. The gene calls are TRBV20-1 and TRBJ2-7, with TRBD2 identical over 9 bases. CDR1 is DFQATT, CDR2 SNEGSKA, per germline (reference sequence). This CDR3 has 15 amino acids. V was clipped by 1 base and J by 3 bases; unmatched bases: 7. The CDR3: CSARAGLATDYEQYF. Written as DNA, the CDR3 is TGCAGTGCTAGAGCTGGACTAGCGACCGACTACGAGCAGTACTTC.

This clonotype was counted a few times. J is TRBJ2-2 and V is TRBV10-3; 8 bases line up with TRBD2. Germline V lookup: CDR1 ENHRY, CDR2 SYGVKD. The V gene end was trimmed by 6 bases and the J gene end by 2 bases; junction bases not matched to a gene: 8. This CDR3 is 16 amino acids long. CDR3 loop: CAISLGLADNTGELFF. The CDR3 nucleotides read TGTGCCATCAGCCTCGGACTAGCAGACAACACCGGGGAGCTGTTTTTT.

This clonotype has a handful of counts. The genes are TRBV9 and TRBJ2-7; D unresolved. This CDR3 is 14 amino acids long. Looked up from germline, CDR1 is SGDLS and CDR2 is YYNGEE. V was shortened by 0 bases and J by 0 bases, with 7 bases between the two germline ends. The CDR3 loop reads CASSVDGYSYEQYF. The CDR3 DNA follows: TGTGCCAGCAGCGTAGACGGGTACTCCTACGAGCAGTACTTC.

This clonotype was counted between two and nine times. This chain connects TRBV2 to TRBJ2-5, with 11 bases that match TRBD2. The CDR3 spans 18 residues. The V gene end was trimmed by 4 bases and the J gene end by 2 bases; junction bases not matched to a gene: 12. Germline V CDR1 and CDR2: SNHLY, FYNNEI. CDR3 sequence (DNA): TGTGCCAGCAGTGTAGCGGGAGGGAGACGATTAGGACAAGAGACCCAGTACTTC. Amino acid sequence: CASSVAGGRRLGQETQYF.

This clonotype has just a few counts. The chain joins TRBV4-1 to TRBJ2-3; 12 bases are shared with TRBD2. After removal of 0 bases from V and 1 base from J, the junction contained 2 bases not matched to a gene. The CDR3 extends over 17 amino acids. In germline, CDR1 is MGHRA, CDR2 YSYEKL. The CDR3 protein is CASSQDGLAGRTDTQYF. As DNA, the CDR3 is TGCGCCAGCAGCCAAGACGGACTAGCGGGACGCACAGATACGCAGTATTTT.